This T cell receptor (beta chain) was recovered during a study of T cell responses to AZD1222 COVID-19 vaccine. Clones were sequenced by immunoSEQ multiplex PCR, and TCRdb holds only the in-frame ones, with some missing. The repertoire has approximately 210,000 clones, approximately 91% of them found once; the top ten carry 3% to 3.5%. This CDR3 has 15 amino acids. V was pared by 0 bases and J by 6 bases, with 12 bases between. Germline CDR1 reads SGHKS; CDR2 reads YYEKEE (reference sequence). The chain carries TRBV5-5 and TRBJ1-4; D is possibly TRBD1 (5 bases). The sequence derives from an adult who received the AZD1222 COVID-19 vaccine. This sample comprised peripheral blood, obtained 28 days after the second AZD1222 dose. The CDR3 nucleotides are TGTGCCAGCAGCTTGGAGACAGACCTATATGAAAAACTGTTTTTT. The encoded protein is CASSLETDLYEKLFF.